The 20 T cell receptor beta chains below come from one sample, sequenced in a study of T cells in localized non-small cell lung cancer. Data came from immunoSEQ multiplex PCR; TCRdb stores just in-frame clones and leaves some out. The sample has tens of thousands of clones, approximately 83% seen once. Sample: peripheral blood, taken before any cancer treatment. The source is a man between 40 and 70 years old with stage I lung adenocarcinoma.

This clone was counted a single time. The rearrangement joins TRBV27 to TRBJ2-3, with unresolved D. This CDR3 spans 14 amino acids. CDR1 and CDR2 from the germline V gene are MNHEY and SMNVEV (reference sequence). V shed 2 bases and J shed 5 bases, with 11 bases lying between them. The CDR3 coding sequence is TGTGCCAGCAGTTTAGTCTCACAGCGAGATACGCAGTATTTT. It translates to CASSLVSQRDTQYF.

The chain combines TRBV19 with TRBJ2-3; 8 bases fit TRBD2. The germline gives CDR1 LNHDA, CDR2 SQIVND (reference sequence). Trimming at V came to 7 bases and at J to 3 bases, leaving 12 bases not matched to a gene. The length of the CDR3 is 16 residues. The CDR3 DNA follows: TGTGCCAGTACCCCACTACCGGGACTAGTAACAGATACGCAGTATTTT. This sequence encodes CASTPLPGLVTDTQYF.

The chain is built from TRBV2 and TRBJ2-2, with 7 positions matching TRBD1. This CDR3 comprises 16 residues. The V segment lost 6 bases and the J segment 3 bases; nucleotides outside the gene matches: 10. Germline V CDR1 and CDR2: SNHLY, FYNNEI. The CDR3 reads CASRASPGQHTGELFF. DNA of the CDR3: TGTGCCAGCAGGGCTTCTCCGGGACAGCACACCGGGGAGCTGTTTTTT.

The CDR3 sequence is CASRRDENYGYTF. The CDR3 region has the DNA TGTGCCAGCAGACGAGACGAGAACTATGGCTACACCTTC. This chain uses TRBV28 with TRBJ1-2; D is unclear. Germline values: CDR1 MDHEN, CDR2 SYDVKM. V lost 6 bases and J 2 bases, leaving 10 bases between the germline ends. This CDR3 comprises 13 residues.

V usage is TRBV28 and J usage is TRBJ2-7; 13 nucleotides agree with TRBD2. Trimming at V came to 6 bases and at J to 7 bases, leaving 6 bases not matched to a gene. CDR1 is MDHEN, CDR2 SYDVKM, per germline. This CDR3 region has 14 residues. The CDR3 loop reads CASRGSGLAGEQYF. The CDR3 DNA reads TGTGCCAGCAGGGGATCGGGACTAGCGGGAGAGCAGTACTTC. The full variable domain, its missing parts supplied by reference TRBV28 and TRBJ2-7, is DVKVTQSSRYLVKRTGEKVFLECVQDMDHENMFWYRQDPGLGLRLIYFSYDVKMKEKGDIPEGYSVSREKKERFSLILESASTNQTSMYLCASRGSGLAGEQYFGPGTRLTVT.

This clone was picked up a small number of times. This chain links TRBV11-2 with TRBJ1-2; no clear D. V lost 5 bases, J lost 4 bases, and 8 bases lay in between. Germline CDR1 reads SGHAT; CDR2 reads FQNNGV. CDR3 length equals 12 residues. Here the CDR3 DNA reads TGTGCCAGCAGCGTCTCCTCCTATGGCTACACCTTC. This codes for CASSVSSYGYTF.

The chain links TRBV2 to TRBJ1-5, with 7 bases fitting TRBD1. The CDR3 covers 13 residues. CDR1 is SNHLY and CDR2 is FYNNEI in the germline V gene. Losses at the gene ends were 8 bases for V and 5 bases for J; bases not matched to a gene: 6. The CDR3 loop reads CASATGLDQPQHF. The CDR3 DNA is TGTGCCAGCGCGACAGGGCTGGATCAGCCCCAGCATTTT.

A single count supports this clone. The V gene is TRBV27, the J gene TRBJ1-1; D is undetermined. This CDR3 comprises 13 residues. Germline CDR1 and CDR2: MNHEY and SMNVEV (reference sequence). V lost 2 bases, J lost 3 bases, and 7 bases lay in between. The CDR3, as DNA: TGTGCCAGCAGTTTAGGGTACCACACTGAAGCTTTCTTT. Translating it yields CASSLGYHTEAFF.

Comments on this clone: Distinct nucleotide sequences in the sample also encode this CDR3. CDR3 in DNA: TGCGCCAGCAGCCTTAGCGGGACTTCGTACGAGCAGTACTTC. It specifies CASSLSGTSYEQYF. The genes are TRBV5-1 and TRBJ2-7, with TRBD2 identical over 8 bases. Trimming at V came to 4 bases and at J to 4 bases, leaving 7 bases not matched to a gene. Germline V CDR1 and CDR2: SGHRS, YFSETQ. The CDR3 is 14 amino acids.

V and J are TRBV27 and TRBJ2-1; D perhaps matches TRBD2 (5 bases). The CDR3 totals 15 residues. Looked up from germline, CDR1 is MNHEY and CDR2 is SMNVEV (reference sequence). Trimming removed 6 bases at V and 3 bases at J, with 15 bases between. CDR3: CASRIRELGYNEQFF. DNA of the CDR3: TGTGCCAGCAGAATCCGGGAACTCGGCTACAATGAGCAGTTCTTC.

This rearrangement joins TRBV9 to TRBJ2-1; TRBD2 aligns across 11 bases. There are 15 residues in the CDR3. V shed 2 bases, J shed 8 bases, and the junction held 6 bases outside the gene matches. Germline V gene data show CDR1 as SGDLS and CDR2 as YYNGEE. For the CDR3, the DNA is TGTGCCAGCAGCGTCCTAGCGGGAGGAATAGATGAGCAGTTCTTC. This gives the protein CASSVLAGGIDEQFF.

The chain employs TRBV9 and TRBJ2-2, with TRBD2 matching over 7 bases. The ends lost 6 bases at V and 3 bases at J; junction bases unmatched: 11. From germline, CDR1 is SGDLS and CDR2 YYNGEE. The CDR3 covers 16 residues. The CDR3 spells CASTRSGGGDTGELFF. The CDR3 DNA reads TGTGCCAGCACCCGATCGGGGGGAGGCGACACCGGGGAGCTGTTTTTT.

The V call is TRBV4-1, the J call TRBJ2-5, with a tentative D call TRBD2 (5 bases). CDR3 size: 16 residues. Germline loops: CDR1 MGHRA, CDR2 YSYEKL. Trimming shortened V by 3 bases and J by 5 bases, and 19 bases separated the two germline ends. Here the CDR3 reads CASSQAGRPRGETQYF. The CDR3 DNA reads as TGCGCCAGCAGCCAGGCCGGTAGGCCCAGAGGGGAGACCCAGTACTTC.

The CDR3 reads CATQAGGSKGNTIYF. The CDR3 coding sequence is TGTGCCACCCAAGCCGGGGGATCAAAAGGAAACACCATATATTTT. V and J are TRBV28 and TRBJ1-3; perhaps TRBD1 as D (5 bases). With 10 bases removed from V and 4 bases from J, the gap between germline ends came to 20 bases. The germline gives CDR1 MDHEN, CDR2 SYDVKM. The CDR3 covers 15 residues.

V and J are TRBV5-6 and TRBJ2-5, with a tentative D call TRBD1 (6 bases). Per germline, CDR1 SGHDT and CDR2 YYEEEE. Between the trimmed V and J ends, which lost 4 bases and 0 bases, there was a span of 7 bases. The length of the CDR3 is 13 residues. CDR3 loop: CASSRTDQETQYF. The DNA of the CDR3 is TGTGCCAGCAGCAGGACAGACCAAGAGACCCAGTACTTC.

The chain has TRBV7-9 and TRBJ2-3; a possible D gene is TRBD2 (5 bases). V gave up 0 bases and J gave up 2 bases, with 12 bases separating them. The CDR3 sequence is 16 residues long. Germline CDR1 and CDR2: SEHNR and FQNEAQ (reference sequence). The CDR3 nucleotides are TGTGCCAGCAGCTTAGCGAAAGTCCTAGCCACAGATACGCAGTATTTT. Encoded protein: CASSLAKVLATDTQYF.

The rearrangement links TRBV15 to TRBJ2-7; D might be TRBD2 (6 bases). Germline V CDR1 and CDR2: LNHNV, YYDKDF (reference sequence). The CDR3 length is 16 residues. Trimming removed 5 bases from V and 6 bases from J, with 23 bases in between. For the CDR3, the DNA is TGTGCCACCAGCGGTAACCGGCGGGACGGACCATCCGAGCAGTACTTC. It codes for CATSGNRRDGPSEQYF.

This clone was seen once. The J gene is TRBJ1-2, the V gene TRBV9, with 8 bases fitting TRBD1. The V gene end was trimmed by 7 bases and the J gene end by 4 bases; junction bases not matched to a gene: 9. Germline V gene data show CDR1 as SGDLS and CDR2 as YYNGEE. The CDR3 is made up of 14 amino acids. The DNA for the CDR3 is TGTGCCAGCGCGCCAACAGGGGGTTCCTATGGCTACACCTTC. The encoded protein is CASAPTGGSYGYTF.

CDR3 coding DNA: TGTGCCAGCAGCTTGGCGAGCGGGAGGGCCTCCACAGATACGCAGTATTTT. It specifies CASSLASGRASTDTQYF. The gene calls are TRBV5-4 and TRBJ2-3; 10 nucleotides match TRBD2. CDR1 and CDR2 (germline): SGHNT, YYREEE (reference sequence). The CDR3 has 17 amino acids. V lost 0 bases and J lost 2; bases outside the gene matches: 6.

J is TRBJ2-3 and V is TRBV7-6, with 7 nucleotides matching TRBD1. Trimming removed 5 bases from V and 2 bases from J; junction bases left unmatched: 4. The CDR3 runs 14 residues. CDR1 is SGHVS and CDR2 is FNYEAQ in the germline V gene. CDR3 sequence: CASSPGQLTDTQYF. CDR3 coding DNA: TGTGCCAGCAGCCCGGGACAGCTCACAGATACGCAGTATTTT.